Only a few counts were recorded for the clone carrying this TCR beta chain. The antigen remains unidentified. This specimen belongs to a study of human T cells and chemical hapten exposure. Whole-study results and caveats: Donor immune responses may differ from healthy people's, since all donors had alopecia.

Indicated time point: patch test 1, 2 weeks after DPC sensitization. As for treatment: therapeutic diphenylcyclopropenone sensitization with weekly scalp DPC. Donors were 18 to 70-year-old alopecia patients suitable for DPC. TCRdb re-derived calls from the RACE reads in MiXCR, one entry per CDR3 protein. The sample holds fewer than 500,000 distinct CDR3 sequences, 4.8% seen once. The source is a woman in her forties or fifties with alopecia areata. Some clones in this sample may be carry-over from other donors' samples. Sequencing used whole blood, obtained in connection with sensitization to the hapten diphenylcyclopropenone (DPC).

CDR3 protein: CASSFRGSNEKLFF. CDR3 nucleotide sequence: TGTGCCAGCAGCTTCCGGGGATCTAATGAAAAACTGTTTTTT. The V gene is TRBV7-2, the J gene TRBJ1-4; D ambiguous. Trimming removed 3 bases at V and 3 bases at J, with 8 bases between. The CDR3 covers 14 residues. Germline CDR1 is SGHTA and CDR2 is FQGNSA.